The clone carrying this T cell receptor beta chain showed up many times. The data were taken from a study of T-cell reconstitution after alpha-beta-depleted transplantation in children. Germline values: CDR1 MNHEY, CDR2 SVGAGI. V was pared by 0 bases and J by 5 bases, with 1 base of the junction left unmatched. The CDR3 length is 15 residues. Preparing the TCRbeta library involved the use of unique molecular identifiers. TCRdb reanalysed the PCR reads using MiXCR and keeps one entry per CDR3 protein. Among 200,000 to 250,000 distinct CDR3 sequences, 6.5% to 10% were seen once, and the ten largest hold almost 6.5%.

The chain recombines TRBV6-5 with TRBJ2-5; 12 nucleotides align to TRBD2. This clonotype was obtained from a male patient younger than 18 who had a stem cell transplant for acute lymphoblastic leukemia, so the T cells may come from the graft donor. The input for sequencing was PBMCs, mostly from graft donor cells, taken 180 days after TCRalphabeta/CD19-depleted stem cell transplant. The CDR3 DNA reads TGTGCCAGCAGTTACTCCGGGACTAGCGGGGAGACCCAGTACTTC. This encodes CASSYSGTSGETQYF.